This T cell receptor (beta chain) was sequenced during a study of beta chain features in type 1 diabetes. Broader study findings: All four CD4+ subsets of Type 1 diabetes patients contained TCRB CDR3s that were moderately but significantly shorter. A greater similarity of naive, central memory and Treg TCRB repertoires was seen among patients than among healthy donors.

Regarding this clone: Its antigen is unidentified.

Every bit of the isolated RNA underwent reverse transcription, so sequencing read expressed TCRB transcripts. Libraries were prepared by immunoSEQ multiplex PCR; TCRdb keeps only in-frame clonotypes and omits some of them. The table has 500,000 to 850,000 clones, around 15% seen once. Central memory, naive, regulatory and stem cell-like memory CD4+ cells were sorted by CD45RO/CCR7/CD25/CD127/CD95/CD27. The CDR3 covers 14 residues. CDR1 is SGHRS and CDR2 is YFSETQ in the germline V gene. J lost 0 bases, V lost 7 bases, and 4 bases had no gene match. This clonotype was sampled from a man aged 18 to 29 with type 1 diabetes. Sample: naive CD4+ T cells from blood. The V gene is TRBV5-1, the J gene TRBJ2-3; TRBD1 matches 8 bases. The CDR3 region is CASHDRGSTDTQYF. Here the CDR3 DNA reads TGCGCCAGCCACGACAGGGGAAGCACAGATACGCAGTATTTT. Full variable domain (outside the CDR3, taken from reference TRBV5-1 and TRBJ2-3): KAGVTQTPRYLIKTRGQQVTLSCSPISGHRSVSWYQQTPGQGLQFLFEYFSETQRNKGNFPGRFSGRQFSNSRSEMNVSTLELGDSALYLCASHDRGSTDTQYFGPGTRLTVL.